These 25 T cell receptor beta chains came from one sample sequenced in a study of response to subunit inactivated influenza vaccine. MiXCR, applied by TCRdb to the RT-PCR reads, yields one record per CDR3 protein. The table includes approximately 490,000 distinct CDR3 sequences, roughly 7.6% detected once. Sample: PBMCs from blood, taken around 25 months after vaccination. Every receptor here comes from a man aged 50 to 75 who received an inactivated influenza vaccine.

The chain employs TRBV20-1 and TRBJ2-7; 7 bases are a match to TRBD2. There are 14 residues in the CDR3. From germline, CDR1 is DFQATT and CDR2 SNEGSKA (reference sequence). The V gene end was trimmed by 3 bases and the J gene end by 0 bases; junction bases not matched to a gene: 5. CDR3 sequence reads: CSASSSGLSYEQYF. The CDR3 region has the DNA TGCAGTGCTAGTTCTAGCGGCCTCTCCTACGAGCAGTACTTC.

This chain's CDR3 is CASRPHTDYNEQFF. The CDR3, as DNA: TGTGCCAGCAGACCTCATACAGACTACAATGAGCAGTTCTTC. The chain couples TRBV6-2 or TRBV6-3 to TRBJ2-1, with D hard to call. CDR1 and CDR2 from the germline V gene are MNHEY and SVGEGT. The CDR3 runs 14 residues. The V and J ends lost 6 bases and 3 bases respectively, with 12 bases between them.

This clonotype showed up just a few times. This chain joins TRBV20-1 and TRBJ1-5, with 9 bases matching TRBD1. CDR3 length: 14 amino acids. Per germline, CDR1 DFQATT and CDR2 SNEGSKA (reference sequence). V lost 6 bases to trimming and J lost 9 bases; unmatched junction nucleotides: 12. CDR3 coding DNA: TGCAGTGCCCTGGGACAGGGCATTCAGGGGCCCCAGCATTTT. Its protein is CSALGQGIQGPQHF.

The chain has TRBV6-1 and TRBJ2-1; a weak D match, TRBD1 (5 bases). The CDR3 spans 12 residues. V lost 6 bases and J lost 6, with 9 bases in between. Germline CDR1 MNHNS, CDR2 SASEGT. The CDR3 DNA sequence: TGTGCCAGCAGACGAAGGGGCAATGAGCAGTTCTTC. Its translation is CASRRRGNEQFF.

This clonotype was observed a few times. The chain uses TRBV5-1 and TRBJ1-1, with D possibly being TRBD1 (5 bases). This CDR3 is 15 amino acids long. Between the trimmed V and J ends, which lost 7 bases and 7 bases, there was a span of 23 bases. Germline V CDR1 and CDR2: SGHRS, YFSETQ. The CDR3 loop reads CASSPRDSHQNEAFF. In nucleotides, the CDR3 is TGCGCCAGCTCCCCCCGTGACAGCCATCAAAATGAAGCTTTCTTT.

This clonotype was seen repeatedly, ten times or more. The chain joins TRBV12-3 or TRBV12-4 to TRBJ1-6; maybe TRBD1 (6 bases). Trimming pared 6 bases from V and 15 bases from J, leaving 15 bases between. The CDR3 is 12 amino acids. CDR3 sequence: CASRSGTSDLHF. The CDR3 DNA follows: TGTGCCAGCAGAAGCGGGACAAGCGACCTCCACTTT.

This clonotype was counted between two and nine times. The chain recombines TRBV6-1 with TRBJ1-2; 10 bases are shared with TRBD1. The CDR3 spans 14 residues. Per the germline V gene, CDR1 is MNHNS and CDR2 is SASEGT. The J segment lost 4 bases and the V segment lost 7 bases, leaving 6 bases of the junction unmatched. CDR3 in amino acids: CASKPGQGPYGYTF. The CDR3 coding sequence is TGTGCCAGCAAACCGGGACAGGGGCCCTATGGCTACACCTTC.

In its sample, this clonotype was seen once. In this CDR3 the conserved last residue, phenylalanine or tryptophan, is missing, so a read error is likely. This chain joins TRBV6-2 or TRBV6-3 and TRBJ2-7; D not resolved. V was clipped by 0 bases and J by 2 bases, with 2 bases between them. Germline assignment: CDR1 MNHEY and CDR2 SVGEGT. This CDR3 has 12 residues. CDR3: CASSYSAYEQYS. CDR3 nucleotide sequence: TGTGCCAGCAGTTACTCCGCCTACGAGCAGTACTCC.

The chain has TRBV28 and TRBJ2-1, with 13 positions matching TRBD2. The V gene's germline CDR1 is MDHEN and CDR2 SYDVKM. Trimming took 5 bases from V and 7 from J; bases not matched to a gene: 11. The CDR3 runs 17 residues. CDR3 DNA: TGTGCCAGCAGTCCGACTAGCGGGAGGACTCCTTGGAATGAGCAGTTCTTC. Translated: CASSPTSGRTPWNEQFF. The complete variable domain, with remaining parts taken from reference TRBV28 and TRBJ2-1, reads DVKVTQSSRYLVKRTGEKVFLECVQDMDHENMFWYRQDPGLGLRLIYFSYDVKMKEKGDIPEGYSVSREKKERFSLILESASTNQTSMYLCASSPTSGRTPWNEQFFGPGTRLTVL.

The chain is built from TRBV7-9 and TRBJ2-1, with D unresolved. Germline lookup yields CDR1 SEHNR and CDR2 FQNEAQ (reference sequence). The CDR3 is made up of 14 amino acids. V was trimmed by 2 bases and J by 6 bases, leaving 11 bases between them. The CDR3 DNA is TGTGCCAGCAGCTTATCTGTCGGCCTCAATGAGCAGTTCTTC. Protein sequence: CASSLSVGLNEQFF.

This clonotype was seen more than once but under ten times. J is TRBJ2-7 and V is TRBV12-3 or TRBV12-4, with no clear D. This CDR3 is 13 amino acids long. V was cut by 1 base and J by 3 bases, with 7 bases left in between. The CDR3 is CASSLVGHYEQYF. The CDR3 DNA sequence: TGTGCCAGCAGTTTAGTAGGCCACTACGAGCAGTACTTC.

This clonotype was counted a few times. J is TRBJ2-1 and V is TRBV7-6; D unresolved. The length of the CDR3 is 14 residues. Trimming left V 2 bases short and J 5 bases short, with 10 bases between. Germline V gene sequence: CDR1 SGHVS, CDR2 FNYEAQ. CDR3 residues: CASSLSIRNNEQFF. As DNA, the CDR3 is TGTGCCAGCAGCTTATCAATCCGTAACAATGAGCAGTTCTTC.

This clonotype was counted once. The chain couples TRBV11-3 to TRBJ2-3; D gene uncertain. Trimming stripped 4 bases from V and 4 bases from J, with 12 bases between. Germline loops: CDR1 SGHNT, CDR2 YENEEA. The CDR3 is made up of 14 amino acids. Here the CDR3 reads CASSSWANADTQYF. CDR3 DNA sequence: TGTGCCAGCAGCTCCTGGGCCAATGCAGATACGCAGTATTTT.

In this sample, this clonotype turned up many times. The J gene is TRBJ2-5, the V gene TRBV4-3; D not resolved. Germline values: CDR1 LGHNA, CDR2 YSLEER. The CDR3 contains 13 residues. Trimming cost V 4 bases and J 4 bases, with 10 bases left between them. CDR3 nucleotides: TGCGCCAGCAGCCCAATCAGAGGAGAGACCCAGTACTTC. This codes for CASSPIRGETQYF.

This clonotype came up many times. V gene TRBV7-2 combines with J gene TRBJ2-7, with 9 bases lining up with TRBD1. Germline V gene data show CDR1 as SGHTA and CDR2 as FQGNSA. This CDR3 region has 14 residues. The junction had 10 bases not matched to a gene; V was cut back by 6 bases and J by 7 bases. The CDR3: CASSSGTGNREQYF. The CDR3 nucleotides read TGTGCCAGCAGTTCCGGGACAGGGAACCGGGAGCAGTACTTC.

This clonotype was observed many times. The chain combines TRBV20-1 with TRBJ1-1; 10 bases are shared with TRBD1. CDR1 DFQATT and CDR2 SNEGSKA come from the germline V gene (reference sequence). The CDR3 length is 13 residues. V was pared by 3 bases and J by 5 bases, with 3 bases of the junction left unmatched. The DNA for the CDR3 is TGCAGTGCTAGGGGGACAGGGGTTACTGAAGCTTTCTTT. Translating it yields CSARGTGVTEAFF.

The chain is built from TRBV5-1 and TRBJ1-6; no clear D gene. This CDR3 has 16 residues. The germline V gene has CDR1 SGHRS and CDR2 YFSETQ. Trimming removed 4 bases from V and 6 bases from J, with 17 bases in between. CDR3 nucleotides: TGCGCCAGCAGCCTTTTCACTGGTTTTGGTAATTCACCCCTCCACTTT. This gives the protein CASSLFTGFGNSPLHF.

The chain uses TRBV14 and TRBJ1-3; no clear D. CDR1 is SGHDN, CDR2 FVKESK, per germline. The V and J ends lost 2 bases and 4 bases respectively, with 6 bases between them. The CDR3 contains 13 residues. CDR3 sequence: CASSQQSGNTIYF. The CDR3 bases are TGTGCCAGCAGCCAACAGTCCGGAAACACCATATATTTT. The whole variable domain, remainder taken from reference TRBV14 and TRBJ1-3, is EAGVTQFPSHSVIEKGQTVTLRCDPISGHDNLYWYRRVMGKEIKFLLHFVKESKQDESGMPNNRFLAERTGGTYSTLKVQPAELEDSGVYFCASSQQSGNTIYFGEGSWLTVV.

This rearrangement joins TRBV27 to TRBJ2-7; no clear D. This CDR3 comprises 14 residues. Per germline, CDR1 MNHEY and CDR2 SMNVEV (reference sequence). With 6 bases removed from V and 7 bases from J, the gap between germline ends came to 19 bases. Here the CDR3 DNA reads TGTGCCAGCAGAAATCCAGTGGCACCCCTGGAGCAGTACTTC. Amino acid sequence: CASRNPVAPLEQYF.

The chain employs TRBV28 and TRBJ2-1; 11 bases map to TRBD1. The CDR3 runs to 16 residues. V dropped 8 bases and J dropped 6; count of bases not matched to a gene: 12. CDR1 is MDHEN, CDR2 SYDVKM, per germline. CDR3: CASGRWTGGGFNEQFF. The CDR3 DNA follows: TGTGCCAGCGGAAGGTGGACAGGGGGCGGTTTCAATGAGCAGTTCTTC.

This clonotype was counted many times. The rearrangement links TRBV2 to TRBJ2-3; D remains unclear. Germline V CDR1 and CDR2: SNHLY, FYNNEI. V dropped 6 bases and J dropped 3 bases, with 7 bases sitting between them. The CDR3 contains 12 residues. CDR3 protein: CASSATTDTQYF. DNA for the CDR3: TGTGCCAGCAGCGCTACAACAGATACGCAGTATTTT.

This clonotype was observed a handful of times. The chain links TRBV12-3 or TRBV12-4 to TRBJ2-7; TRBD1 agrees at 10 bases. V shed 3 bases, J shed 5 bases, and the junction held 4 bases outside the gene matches. This CDR3 has 14 amino acids. CDR3 sequence (DNA): TGTGCCAGCAGTTTTGGGACAGGGGTGGACGAGCAGTACTTC. This translates into CASSFGTGVDEQYF.

The rearrangement joins TRBV3-1 to TRBJ2-5; D gene uncertain. Trimming pared 4 bases from V and 2 bases from J, leaving 11 bases between. CDR1 is LGHDT and CDR2 is YNNKEL in the germline V gene (reference sequence). The CDR3 totals 14 residues. CDR3 sequence: CASSRNPGQETQYF. The CDR3 DNA reads TGTGCCAGCAGCCGGAACCCAGGACAAGAGACCCAGTACTTC.

This clonotype was found many times. The gene calls are TRBV20-1 and TRBJ2-7; no clear D gene. Trimming left V 6 bases short and J 9 bases short, with 15 bases between. Germline V lookup: CDR1 DFQATT, CDR2 SNEGSKA (reference sequence). The CDR3 runs to 11 residues. CDR3 in amino acids: CSANGEGGQYF. The DNA for the CDR3 is TGCAGTGCCAATGGGGAAGGCGGGCAGTACTTC.

About this clonotype: This clone may be a read error of a much larger clone one base away. Since the CDR3 does not end with the conserved phenylalanine or tryptophan, this likely comes from a read error. J is TRBJ1-6 and V is TRBV20-1; D is perhaps TRBD1 (6 bases). The CDR3 totals 16 residues. Germline V lookup: CDR1 DFQATT, CDR2 SNEGSKA (reference sequence). Trimming stripped 0 bases from V and 5 bases from J, with 14 bases between. CDR3 sequence (DNA): TGCAGTGCTAGAGACTACGGGACATTAGATAATTCACCCCTCCACCTT. Amino acids: CSARDYGTLDNSPLHL.